This is a list of T cell receptor beta chains from one sample in a study of blood T cell repertoires in COVID-19. The table came from immunoSEQ multiplex PCR; TCRdb's copy has only in-frame clones and leaves some out. The sample lists a few hundred thousand clones, approximately 83% occurring once. Input material: peripheral blood. All receptors come from a woman aged 30 to 39 with COVID-19, enrolled during active disease. The CDR3 runs from the conserved cysteine through the conserved F or W. D genes are given only for firm matches. Clone size appears in some rows only: once, few, many, or a class for an expanded clone.

d_call | j_call | clone_size | v_call | cdr3_nt | cdr3_aa
. | TRBJ1-3 | . | TRBV30 | TGTGCCTGGAGTGCGCCGGGACTGAGAAACACCATATATTTT | CAWSAPGLRNTIYF
TRBD1 | TRBJ2-7 | . | TRBV13 | TGTGCCAGCAGCGGGGGGACAGGCCAAAAGGCCGAGCAGTACTTC | CASSGGTGQKAEQYF
. | TRBJ1-6 | . | TRBV5-1 | TGCGCCAGCAGCGGGGCTGACAGTTTCTATAATTCACCCCTCCACTTT | CASSGADSFYNSPLHF
TRBD2 | TRBJ2-3 | . | TRBV5-4 | TGTGCCAGCAGCTTGAGGCTAGCGGGGGCGAGGGATACGCAGTATTTT | CASSLRLAGARDTQYF
. | TRBJ2-3 | . | TRBV5-4 | TGTGCCAGCAGCTTGATACTAGCACGTAAAACAGATACGCAGTATTTT | CASSLILARKTDTQYF
TRBD2 | TRBJ2-5 | . | TRBV10-3 | TGTGCCATCAGTGAGTCTCTTGTAGCGGGAGTTAAAAAAGAGACCCAGTACTTC | CAISESLVAGVKKETQYF
TRBD1 | TRBJ2-7 | . | TRBV7-2 | TGTGCCAGCAGCTTAAGGGGGCCCTCCTACGAGCAGTACTTC | CASSLRGPSYEQYF
TRBD2 | TRBJ2-1 | . | TRBV5-1 | TGCGCCAGCAGCGGGGGACTAGCGGGAGGGCCGGGCTCCTACAATGAGCAGTTCTTC | CASSGGLAGGPGSYNEQFF
TRBD2 | TRBJ2-3 | . | TRBV27 | TGTGCCAGCAGTTTCCAAAGACTAGCGGGGGTTATTTCAGATACGCAGTATTTT | CASSFQRLAGVISDTQYF
TRBD1 | TRBJ1-1 | . | TRBV6-6 | TGTGCCAGCAGTTACCCCGACAGGGGGCTGGCCACTGAAGCTTTCTTT | CASSYPDRGLATEAFF
TRBD2 | TRBJ2-4 | . | TRBV11-1 | TGTGCCAGCAGCCAACGGACTAGCGGGGTTGACATTCAGTACTTC | CASSQRTSGVDIQYF
. | TRBJ1-1 | . | TRBV2 | TGTGCCAGCACTTCTTTGGGAGGGGCCACTGAAGCTTTCTTT | CASTSLGGATEAFF
TRBD1 | TRBJ1-5 | . | TRBV19 | TGTGCCAGTAGTTCTCGACAGGGGGGGGGCAATCAGCCCCAGCATTTT | CASSSRQGGGNQPQHF
TRBD1 | TRBJ2-5 | . | TRBV19 | TGTGCCAGTAGTCCAAATACAGGGGGCAGGGTGACCCAGTACTTC | CASSPNTGGRVTQYF
TRBD1 | TRBJ1-4 | . | TRBV28 | TGTGCCAGCAGTTTATATGGGCCAGGGGGCGCACATGAAAAACTGTTTTTT | CASSLYGPGGAHEKLFF
. | TRBJ2-1 | once | TRBV28 | TGTGCCAGCAGTTTAAGTCGCGAGAAGCAGTTCTTC | CASSLSREKQFF
. | TRBJ2-1 | . | TRBV30 | TGTGCCTGGAGTAGGCAGGGGCGAGTAGTGATCTTC | CAWSRQGRVVIF
TRBD1 | TRBJ1-1 | once | TRBV27 | TGTGCCAGCAGTTCATGGACAGGGAGCATGAACACTGAAGCTTTCTTT | CASSSWTGSMNTEAFF
. | TRBJ2-3 | few | TRBV19 | TGTGCCAGTAGCCTGGAGATGCGGGCAGATACGCAGTATTTT | CASSLEMRADTQYF
TRBD2 | TRBJ2-7 | . | TRBV6-6 | TGTGCCAGCAAGGTAGCGGGGGGGATCTACGAGCAGTACTTC | CASKVAGGIYEQYF
. | TRBJ1-2 | . | TRBV4-1 | TGCGCCAGCAGCCAAGATTTAGAAGGGGATGGCTACACCTTC | CASSQDLEGDGYTF